The subject of this entry is one T cell receptor (beta chain). Its target is not known. This sample is part of a study of cytomegalovirus exposure and HLA in healthy donors. Study-wide points: Associated with cytomegalovirus, according to the listing, were 150 to 200 TCR beta chains. About 87% or about 30% of the time was how often most TCR beta V segments were productive, according to an earlier analysis.

The PCR employed 60 Vbeta primers together with 13 Jbeta primers. Using immunoSEQ multiplex PCR, the repertoire was profiled, and TCRdb retains in-frame clones only, with some absent. This sample has around 170,000 clones, with 80% found just once. The source of this sequence is a woman in her thirties in good health and CMV-seronegative. Sequenced material: PBMCs.

The CDR3: CASSLDRWDRDSSGANVLTF. CDR3 nucleotides: TGCGCCAGCAGCTTGGATCGATGGGACAGGGACAGTTCTGGGGCCAACGTCCTGACTTTC. This chain uses TRBV5-1 with TRBJ2-6; 9 positions match TRBD1. This CDR3 spans 20 amino acids. V lost 0 bases, J lost 1 base, and 11 bases stayed unmatched. Germline values: CDR1 SGHRS, CDR2 YFSETQ.